The sequence of this T cell receptor beta chain was determined in a study of T cells in Graves' hyperthyroidism and ophthalmopathy. Study summary: Peripheral blood specimens were obtained at initial diagnosis, prior to any treatment.

Germline V gene sequence: CDR1 DFQATT, CDR2 SNEGSKA (reference sequence). The germline V and J ends were trimmed by 4 bases and 9 bases, with 16 bases remaining between them. This CDR3 region has 14 residues. The diagnoses drew upon clinical symptoms, serum thyroxine and TRAb, thyroid ultrasound and orbital computed tomography. Comment on this clonotype: As yet, its antigen is unknown.

Study results and limitations: Blood held most thyroid clonotypes expanded above 0.001 frequency.

Using RNA transcripts as the source, TCR beta CDR3 regions were amplified. With the HTBI primer set, the TCR CDR3 went through a first round of RT-PCR. TCRdb re-called the multiplex PCR reads through MiXCR, storing one row per CDR3 protein. The sample lists about 640,000 distinct CDR3 sequences; 20% were seen once. This chain connects TRBV20-1 to TRBJ1-6, with TRBD1 as a possible D gene (6 bases). The sequencing input was blood. This clonotype was sampled from a man younger than 40 with Graves' ophthalmopathy. The CDR3 nucleotides read TGCAGTGCTATCCTACCACAGGGAGGTTCACCCCTCCACTTT. This encodes CSAILPQGGSPLHF.